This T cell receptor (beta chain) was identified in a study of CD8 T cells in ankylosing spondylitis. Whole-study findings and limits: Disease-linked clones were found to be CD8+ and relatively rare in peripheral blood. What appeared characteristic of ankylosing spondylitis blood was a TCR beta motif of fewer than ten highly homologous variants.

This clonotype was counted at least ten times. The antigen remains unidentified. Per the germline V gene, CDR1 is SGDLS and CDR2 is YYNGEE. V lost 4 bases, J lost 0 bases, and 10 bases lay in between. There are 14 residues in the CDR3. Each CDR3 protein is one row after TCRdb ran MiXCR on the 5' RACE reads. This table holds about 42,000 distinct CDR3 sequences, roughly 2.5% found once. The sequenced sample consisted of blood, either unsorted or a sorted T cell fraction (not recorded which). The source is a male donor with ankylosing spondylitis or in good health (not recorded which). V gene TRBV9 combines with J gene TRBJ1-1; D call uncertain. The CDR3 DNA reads TGTGCCAGCAGCCCAAGGACGATGAACACTGAAGCTTTCTTT. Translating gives CASSPRTMNTEAFF.